This T cell receptor (beta chain) was sequenced in a study of beta chain features in type 1 diabetes. cDNA synthesis used the whole RNA isolate, giving expressed TCRB sequences. The data were produced by immunoSEQ multiplex PCR, yet TCRdb's version contains in-frame clones alone and is incomplete. Of 200,000 to 250,000 clones in the sample, roughly an eighth were seen once. Findings and limits, study-wide: The study found moderately but significantly shorter TCRB CDR3s in all four CD4+ subsets of Type 1 diabetes patients.

A remark on this clone: Its antigen is as yet unknown.

Per the germline V gene, CDR1 is MGHRA and CDR2 is YSYEKL. Trimming pared 6 bases from V and 4 bases from J, leaving 18 bases between. This CDR3 is 16 amino acids long. The source of this sequence is a woman aged 40-49 years in good health. V usage is TRBV4-1 and J usage is TRBJ2-2; no reliable D call. Sequenced input: naive CD4+ T cells from blood. CDR3 DNA: TGCGCCAGCAGGAACCCTCTCTCGAGTGGCACCGGGGAGCTGTTTTTT. Amino acid sequence: CASRNPLSSGTGELFF.